These T cell receptor beta chains were read from a single sample in a study of persistence of HIV-infected CD4 T cells. Assay: immunoSEQ multiplex PCR; the TCRdb copy retains only in-frame clones and omits some. Among tens of thousands of clones listed, approximately 75% were seen once. Their specific antigens are unknown. The sample consisted of CD4+ T cells sorted from PBMCs after 18-hour stimulation, taken from a patient who received antiretroviral therapy. The receptors shown here come from an adult man with HIV who was CMV-seropositive. CDR3s include the opening cysteine and the closing phenylalanine or tryptophan. D genes are given only for firm matches. Rows give clone size only sometimes, using once, few, many, or a class for an expanded clone.

TRBV5-4	TRBD1	NA	TRBJ2-2	CASSLDRGTTGELFF	TGTGCCAGCAGCTTGGACAGGGGGACCACCGGGGAGCTGTTTTTT
TRBV4-1	TRBD1	NA	TRBJ1-1	CASLDRGGGNTEAFF	TGCGCCAGTCTAGACAGGGGTGGAGGTAACACTGAAGCTTTCTTT
TRBV2	NA	NA	TRBJ2-7	CASSEAGGEQYF	TGTGCCAGCAGTGAAGCAGGGGGCGAGCAGTACTTC
TRBV7-9	NA	few	TRBJ2-2	CASSLSLATGELFF	TGTGCCAGCAGCCTCTCTTTAGCTACCGGGGAGCTGTTTTTT
TRBV18	NA	NA	TRBJ1-3	CASSPGRPNSGNTIYF	TGTGCCAGCTCACCAGGAAGGCCGAACTCTGGAAACACCATATATTTT
TRBV19	NA	NA	TRBJ2-2	CASSKFTGGGSGELFF	TGTGCCAGTAGTAAATTCACGGGGGGCGGTTCCGGGGAGCTGTTTTTT
TRBV2	NA	few	TRBJ1-5	CASAWGRPNQPQHF	TGTGCCAGTGCCTGGGGGCGTCCCAATCAGCCCCAGCATTTT
TRBV21-1	NA	once	TRBJ1-1	CASSKRGTEAFF	TGTGCCAGCAGCAAGAGGGGAACTGAAGCTTTCTTT
TRBV6-5	TRBD1	NA	TRBJ2-7	CASSPDRSSYEQYF	TGTGCCAGCAGTCCGGACAGGAGCTCCTACGAGCAGTACTTC
TRBV28	TRBD1	NA	TRBJ2-7	CATLLGQGAREQYF	TGTGCCACCTTACTCGGACAGGGGGCGCGTGAGCAGTACTTC
TRBV2	TRBD1	NA	TRBJ1-5	CASSERRDRGLGQPQHF	TGTGCCAGCAGTGAAAGGCGGGACAGGGGGTTAGGTCAGCCCCAGCATTTT
TRBV30	TRBD1	NA	TRBJ1-1	CAWTRGGTGTEAFF	TGTGCCTGGACCAGAGGGGGCACCGGAACTGAAGCTTTCTTT
TRBV6-5	TRBD1	NA	TRBJ1-5	CASSSTRGMPQHF	TGTGCCAGCAGTTCGACCAGGGGGATGCCCCAGCATTTT
TRBV5-1	NA	NA	TRBJ1-1	CASSTTQLNTEAFF	TGCGCCAGCAGCACCACCCAGCTGAACACTGAAGCTTTCTTT
TRBV6-1	TRBD1	NA	TRBJ2-6	CASSEKVRGFSGANVLTF	TGTGCCAGCAGTGAAAAGGTCAGGGGGTTCTCTGGGGCCAACGTCCTGACTTTC
TRBV6-6	NA	few	TRBJ1-2	CASSYLRQVNDGYTF	TGTGCCAGCAGTTACCTGAGACAGGTGAATGATGGCTACACCTTC
TRBV6-1	NA	NA	TRBJ2-1	CASSERQVSEQFF	TGTGCCAGCAGTGAACGGCAAGTAAGTGAGCAGTTCTTC
TRBV2	NA	NA	TRBJ2-7	CASSEARIPYEQYF	TGTGCCAGCAGTGAAGCTAGAATCCCCTACGAGCAGTACTTC
TRBV6-5	NA	NA	TRBJ2-2	CASKGQGFTGELFF	TGTGCCAGCAAGGGGCAGGGGTTCACCGGGGAGCTGTTTTTT
TRBV27	NA	NA	TRBJ1-3	CASSLCRGHISGNTIYF	TGTGCCAGCAGTCTCTGCCGCGGACATATCTCTGGAAACACCATATATTTT
TRBV6-1	NA	few	TRBJ2-3	CASSVVGVAVSTDTQYF	TGTGCCAGCAGTGTCGTAGGCGTAGCGGTTAGCACAGATACGCAGTATTTT
TRBV28	NA	NA	TRBJ1-1	CASKDGWNTEAFF	TGTGCCAGCAAAGACGGTTGGAACACTGAAGCTTTCTTT
TRBV6-2/TRBV6-3	TRBD1	NA	TRBJ1-4	CASSLPAGGLGKLFF	TGTGCCAGCAGCTTGCCGGCAGGGGGATTAGGAAAACTGTTTTTT
TRBV18	NA	NA	TRBJ2-7	CASSPTPRDNAYEQYF	TGTGCCAGCTCACCAACGCCCCGGGACAATGCCTACGAGCAGTACTTC
TRBV5-1	NA	NA	TRBJ2-7	CASSLAGSTYEQYF	TGCGCCAGCAGCTTGGCCGGGAGTACCTACGAGCAGTACTTC
TRBV5-1	TRBD2	NA	TRBJ2-3	CASSALADSTDTQYF	TGCGCCAGCAGCGCACTAGCGGATAGCACAGATACGCAGTATTTT
TRBV25-1	TRBD1	NA	TRBJ1-1	CASRTGQGRRTEAFF	TGTGCCAGCAGGACCGGACAGGGCCGCAGGACTGAAGCTTTCTTT
TRBV24-1	NA	NA	TRBJ2-3	CATSDPGGSTDTQYF	TGTGCCACCAGTGACCCGGGGGGCAGCACAGATACGCAGTATTTT
TRBV19	TRBD1	NA	TRBJ1-2	CASSPTGTGNYGYTF	TGTGCCAGTAGTCCGACCGGGACAGGGAACTATGGCTACACCTTC
TRBV29-1	TRBD1	NA	TRBJ1-5	CSVLTGGFGDQPQHF	TGCAGCGTCTTGACAGGGGGTTTCGGAGATCAGCCCCAGCATTTT
TRBV2	NA	NA	TRBJ1-5	CASSAGREMSRPQHF	TGTGCCAGCAGTGCAGGACGGGAAATGAGTCGGCCCCAGCATTTT
TRBV24-1	TRBD1	NA	TRBJ2-7	CATSRQGFYEQYF	TGTGCCACCAGTCGACAGGGGTTCTACGAGCAGTACTTC
TRBV28	NA	few	TRBJ2-7	CASNGGRTPSSYEQYF	TGTGCCAGCAATGGGGGCCGAACTCCCAGCTCCTACGAGCAGTACTTC
TRBV7-2	TRBD1	few	TRBJ2-7	CASSLDLRQGTHEQYF	TGTGCCAGCAGCTTAGATTTGAGACAGGGAACCCACGAGCAGTACTTC
TRBV11-1	NA	NA	TRBJ1-1	CASSLGTNTEAFF	TGTGCCAGCAGCCTTGGAACTAACACTGAAGCTTTCTTT
TRBV19	NA	NA	TRBJ2-7	CASSIDDQGPSYEQYF	TGTGCCAGTAGTATAGATGATCAGGGGCCCTCCTACGAGCAGTACTTC
TRBV19	NA	once	TRBJ2-7	CASSFTGKNYEQYF	TGTGCCAGTAGCTTCACAGGGAAGAACTACGAGCAGTACTTC
TRBV10-2	NA	NA	TRBJ1-3	CASRGTGAGNTIYF	TGCGCCAGCAGGGGCACGGGGGCCGGAAACACCATATATTTT
TRBV9	TRBD1	NA	TRBJ1-6	CASSARQGNSPLHF	TGTGCCAGCAGCGCACGACAGGGTAATTCACCCCTCCACTTT
TRBV7-8	NA	NA	TRBJ2-7	CASSSHKGIEQYF	TGTGCCAGCAGCTCCCATAAGGGTATCGAGCAGTACTTC
TRBV5-1	TRBD1	NA	TRBJ2-7	CASSQGQGASEQYF	TGCGCCAGCAGCCAGGGACAGGGGGCGAGCGAGCAGTACTTC
TRBV7-2	NA	NA	TRBJ1-4	CASSFDRTNEKLFF	TGTGCCAGCAGCTTCGACAGAACTAATGAAAAACTGTTTTTT
TRBV5-6	NA	NA	TRBJ1-5	CASSFQGRNQPQHF	TGTGCCAGCAGCTTTCAGGGGCGGAATCAGCCCCAGCATTTT
TRBV7-9	NA	NA	TRBJ2-7	CASSPETDKDRFLYEQYF	TGTGCCAGCAGCCCTGAGACTGACAAGGACCGCTTCCTCTACGAGCAGTACTTC
TRBV5-1	TRBD1	NA	TRBJ2-7	CASSPGTGARDEQYF	TGCGCCAGCAGCCCTGGGACAGGGGCTCGTGACGAGCAGTACTTC
TRBV28	TRBD1	NA	TRBJ1-6	CASSLSGQGFSPLHF	TGTGCCAGCAGTTTATCGGGACAGGGCTTTTCACCCCTCCACTTT
TRBV7-9	NA	NA	TRBJ2-3	CASSPARPRGTDTQYF	TGTGCCAGCAGCCCTGCTCGGCCAAGGGGCACAGATACGCAGTATTTT